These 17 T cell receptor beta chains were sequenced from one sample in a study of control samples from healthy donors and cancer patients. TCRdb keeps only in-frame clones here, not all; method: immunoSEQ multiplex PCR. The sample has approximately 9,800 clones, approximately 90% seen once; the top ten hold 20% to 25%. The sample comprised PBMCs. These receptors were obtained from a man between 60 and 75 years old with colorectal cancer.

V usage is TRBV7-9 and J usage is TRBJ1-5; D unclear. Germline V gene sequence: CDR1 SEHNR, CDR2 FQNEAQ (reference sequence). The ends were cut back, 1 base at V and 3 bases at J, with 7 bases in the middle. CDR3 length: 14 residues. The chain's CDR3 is CASSLGNANQPQHF. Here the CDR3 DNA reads TGTGCCAGCAGCTTAGGTAATGCCAATCAGCCCCAGCATTTT.

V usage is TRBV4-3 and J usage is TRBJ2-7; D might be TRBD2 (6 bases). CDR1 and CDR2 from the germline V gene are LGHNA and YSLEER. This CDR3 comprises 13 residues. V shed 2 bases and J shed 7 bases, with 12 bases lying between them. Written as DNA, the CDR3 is TGCGCCAGCAGCCAATCGGTCCGGGGGGAGCAGTACTTC. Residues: CASSQSVRGEQYF.

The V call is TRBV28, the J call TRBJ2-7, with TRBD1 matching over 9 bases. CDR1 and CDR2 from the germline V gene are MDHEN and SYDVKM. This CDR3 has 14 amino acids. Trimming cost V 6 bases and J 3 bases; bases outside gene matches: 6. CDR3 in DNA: TGTGCCAGCAGCAGGACAGGGGAAGGCTACGAGCAGTACTTC. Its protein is CASSRTGEGYEQYF.

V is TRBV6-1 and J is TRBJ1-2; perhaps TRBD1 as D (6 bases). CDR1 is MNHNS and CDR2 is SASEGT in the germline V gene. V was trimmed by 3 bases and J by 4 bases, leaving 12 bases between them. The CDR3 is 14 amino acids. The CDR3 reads CASSENRVGYGYTF. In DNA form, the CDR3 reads TGTGCCAGCAGTGAGAACAGGGTCGGCTATGGCTACACCTTC.

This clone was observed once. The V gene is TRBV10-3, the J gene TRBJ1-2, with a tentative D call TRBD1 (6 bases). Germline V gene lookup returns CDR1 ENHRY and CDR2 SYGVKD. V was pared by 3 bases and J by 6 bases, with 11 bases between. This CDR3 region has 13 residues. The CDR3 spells CAISDQGIDGYTF. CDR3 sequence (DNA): TGTGCCATCAGTGACCAGGGGATAGATGGCTACACCTTC.

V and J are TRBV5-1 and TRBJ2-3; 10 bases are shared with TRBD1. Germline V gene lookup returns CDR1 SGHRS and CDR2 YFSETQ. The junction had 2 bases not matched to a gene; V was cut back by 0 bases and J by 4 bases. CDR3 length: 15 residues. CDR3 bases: TGCGCCAGCAGCTTGGCGGGACAGGGGTCAGATACGCAGTATTTT. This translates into CASSLAGQGSDTQYF.

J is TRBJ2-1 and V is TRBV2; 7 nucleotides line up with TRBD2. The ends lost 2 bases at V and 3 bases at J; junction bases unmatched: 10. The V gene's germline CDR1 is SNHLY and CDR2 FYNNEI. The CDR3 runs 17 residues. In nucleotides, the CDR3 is TGTGCCAGCAGTGAACGGGTGGCTAGCGGACTCTACAATGAGCAGTTCTTC. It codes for CASSERVASGLYNEQFF.

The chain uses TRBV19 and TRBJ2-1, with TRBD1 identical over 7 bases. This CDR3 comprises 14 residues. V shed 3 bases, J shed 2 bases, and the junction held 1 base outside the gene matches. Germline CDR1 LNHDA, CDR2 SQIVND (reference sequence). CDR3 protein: CASSMTGTYNEQFF. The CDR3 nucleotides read TGTGCCAGTAGTATGACAGGGACCTACAATGAGCAGTTCTTC.

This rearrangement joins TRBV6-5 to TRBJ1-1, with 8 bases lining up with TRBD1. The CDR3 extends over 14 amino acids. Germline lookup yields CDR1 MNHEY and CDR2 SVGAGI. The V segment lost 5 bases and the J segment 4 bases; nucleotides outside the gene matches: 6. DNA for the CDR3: TGTGCCAGCAGTAAGCGACAGGGGAGCACTGAAGCTTTCTTT. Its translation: CASSKRQGSTEAFF.

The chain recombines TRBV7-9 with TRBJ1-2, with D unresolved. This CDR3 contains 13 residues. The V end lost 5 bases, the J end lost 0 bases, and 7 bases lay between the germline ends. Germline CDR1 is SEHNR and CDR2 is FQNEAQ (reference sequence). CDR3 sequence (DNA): TGTGCCAGCAGCCGTGGCACTAACTATGGCTACACCTTC. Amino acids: CASSRGTNYGYTF.

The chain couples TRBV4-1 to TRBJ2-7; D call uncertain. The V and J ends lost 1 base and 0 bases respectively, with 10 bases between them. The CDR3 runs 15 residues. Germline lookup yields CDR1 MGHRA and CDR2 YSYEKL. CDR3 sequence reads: CASSQGPDSSYEQYF. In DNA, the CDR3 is TGCGCCAGCAGCCAAGGTCCCGATAGCTCCTACGAGCAGTACTTC.

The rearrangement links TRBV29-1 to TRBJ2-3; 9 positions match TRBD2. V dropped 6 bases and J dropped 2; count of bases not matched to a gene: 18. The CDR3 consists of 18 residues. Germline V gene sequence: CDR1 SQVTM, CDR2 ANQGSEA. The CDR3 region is CSVLGGSTSGFHTDTQYF. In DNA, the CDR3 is TGCAGCGTACTAGGGGGCTCGACTAGCGGATTTCACACAGATACGCAGTATTTT.

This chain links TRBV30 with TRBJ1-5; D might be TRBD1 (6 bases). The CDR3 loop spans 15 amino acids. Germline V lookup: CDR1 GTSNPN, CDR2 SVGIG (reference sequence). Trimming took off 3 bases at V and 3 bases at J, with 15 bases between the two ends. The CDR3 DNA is TGTGCCTGGAGCGTCCCACAGGGCTCCAATCAGCCCCAGCATTTT. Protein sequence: CAWSVPQGSNQPQHF.

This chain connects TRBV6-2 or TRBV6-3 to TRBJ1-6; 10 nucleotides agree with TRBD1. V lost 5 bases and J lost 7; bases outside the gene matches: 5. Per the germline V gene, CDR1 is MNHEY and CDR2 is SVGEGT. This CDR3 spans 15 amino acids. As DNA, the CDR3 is TGTGCCAGCAGTCAGCGACAGGGGGCGAATTCACCCCTCCACTTT. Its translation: CASSQRQGANSPLHF.

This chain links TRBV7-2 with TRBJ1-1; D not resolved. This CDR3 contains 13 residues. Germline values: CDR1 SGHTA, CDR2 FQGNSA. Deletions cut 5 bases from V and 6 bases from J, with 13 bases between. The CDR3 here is CASSPPGEAEAFF. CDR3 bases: TGTGCCAGCAGCCCCCCCGGGGAGGCTGAAGCTTTCTTT.

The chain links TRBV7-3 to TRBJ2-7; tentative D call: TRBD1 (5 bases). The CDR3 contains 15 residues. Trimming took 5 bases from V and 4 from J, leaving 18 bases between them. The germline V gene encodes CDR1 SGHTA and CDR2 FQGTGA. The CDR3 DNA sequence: TGTGCCAGCAGCCCCCAACCGACAGTCACATACGAGCAGTACTTC. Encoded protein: CASSPQPTVTYEQYF.

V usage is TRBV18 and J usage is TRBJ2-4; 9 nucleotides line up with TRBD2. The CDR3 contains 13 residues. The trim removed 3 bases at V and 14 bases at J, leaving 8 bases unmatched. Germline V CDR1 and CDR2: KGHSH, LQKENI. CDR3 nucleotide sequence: TGTGCCAGCTCACCTAGCGGGGGAGCTCTGGAGTACTTC. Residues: CASSPSGGALEYF.